These T cell receptor beta chains were read from a single sample in a study of PD-1 blockade in classical Hodgkin lymphoma. Measured with immunoSEQ multiplex PCR; TCRdb has only the in-frame clones, and not every one. The table has about 12,000 clones, 88% seen once. The specimen was CD4+ T cells from blood, collected before the fourth cycle of nivolumab. Receptor source: a human donor with classical Hodgkin lymphoma. The CDR3 runs from the conserved cysteine through the conserved F or W. A D gene is named only where the DNA matches it firmly. Expanded clones are given a class, and other clones once, few, many or no size at all.

D | size | J | V | DNA | CDR3
- | - | TRBJ1-2 | TRBV7-8 | TGTGCCAGCAGCTTAGTGAACTATGGCTACACCTTC | CASSLVNYGYTF
- | - | TRBJ1-1 | TRBV18 | TGTGCCAGCTCACCACTCACGGGGCAGATTTCGGCTTTCTTT | CASSPLTGQISAFF
TRBD2 | once | TRBJ2-5 | TRBV7-2 | TGTGCCAGCAGCTTAGTTAGGGGGACTAGCGGGATGGAGACCCAGTACTTC | CASSLVRGTSGMETQYF
- | - | TRBJ1-2 | TRBV7-3 | TGTGCCAGCAGCTTAAGTCTATCAGGCCTCCCCGATTCTAACTATGGCTACACCTTC | CASSLSLSGLPDSNYGYTF
- | - | TRBJ2-7 | TRBV11-1 | TGTGCCAGCAGCTTTACGGGGGCTTACGAGCAGTACTTC | CASSFTGAYEQYF
- | once | TRBJ1-1 | TRBV5-1 | TGCGCCAGCAGCTTCGACAGCCTGAACACTGAAGCTTTCTTT | CASSFDSLNTEAFF
TRBD1 | - | TRBJ2-1 | TRBV4-1 | TGCGCCAGCAGCCAAAGACAGGGCTTTAGTGGTGAGCAGTTCTTC | CASSQRQGFSGEQFF
- | - | TRBJ2-1 | TRBV6-5 | TGTGCCAGCAGTTACTCGAAAGGGGGTGAGCAGTTCTTC | CASSYSKGGEQFF
- | once | TRBJ1-1 | TRBV7-2 | TGTGCCAGCAGCGCCTCCGGTTATTCGAACACTGAAGCTTTCTTT | CASSASGYSNTEAFF
TRBD2 | - | TRBJ2-7 | TRBV2 | TGTGCCAGCAAAGACCCAGCGGGAGCGGGTGAGCAGTACTTC | CASKDPAGAGEQYF
TRBD1 | - | TRBJ1-3 | TRBV14 | TGTGCCAGCAGGGACAGGGGGCTTGGAAACACCATATATTTT | CASRDRGLGNTIYF
TRBD2 | - | TRBJ2-1 | TRBV19 | TGTGCCAGTATCGGGACTAGCGGGAGCATGATCAATGAGCAGTTCTTC | CASIGTSGSMINEQFF
- | few | TRBJ2-7 | TRBV5-1 | TGCGCCAGCAGCGTGGACATCTCCTACGAGCAGTACTTC | CASSVDISYEQYF
- | - | TRBJ2-2 | TRBV28 | TGTGCCAGCAGCGTACCTACCGGGGAGCTGTTTTTT | CASSVPTGELFF
- | - | TRBJ2-5 | TRBV5-4 | TGTGCCAGCAGCTTGGAACTCGGGCTCCAAGAGACCCAGTACTTC | CASSLELGLQETQYF
TRBD2 | once | TRBJ2-5 | TRBV5-4 | TGTGCCAGCAGCTTTTCTAGCGGGGGGTTGGAGACCCAGTACTTC | CASSFSSGGLETQYF
- | few | TRBJ1-2 | TRBV9 | TGTGCCAGCAGCACGGCTAAGGGGATTTCAACCTACACCTTC | CASSTAKGISTYTF
- | - | TRBJ2-5 | TRBV6-1 | TGTGCCAGCAGTGAGTTTGCGGAGACACAAGAGACCCAGTACTTC | CASSEFAETQETQYF
TRBD2 | once | TRBJ2-5 | TRBV28 | TGTGCCAGCAGTTCACTCCCGGGACTAGTAGAGACCCAGTACTTC | CASSSLPGLVETQYF
- | - | TRBJ2-2 | TRBV9 | TGTGCCAGCAGCGTAGTGGGGGGAGCCGGGGAGCTGTTTTTT | CASSVVGGAGELFF
TRBD1 | once | TRBJ2-3 | TRBV6-5 | TGTGCCAGCCATCCTCAAGGGGGCGGGTTTGATACGCAGTATTTT | CASHPQGGGFDTQYF
- | - | TRBJ2-3 | TRBV5-6 | TGTGCCAGCAGCTTGCCCCAGAGCACAGATACGCAGTATTTT | CASSLPQSTDTQYF
- | - | TRBJ2-1 | TRBV21-1 | TGTGCCAGCAGCAAGAGGGCCGAGACAGAGAATGAGCAGTTCTTC | CASSKRAETENEQFF
- | - | TRBJ1-1 | TRBV5-1 | TGCGCCAGCAGCTTGGAAAACCGGGTCCAAAACACTGAAGCTTTCTTT | CASSLENRVQNTEAFF
- | - | TRBJ2-2 | TRBV10-3 | TGTGCCATCGGAGGGGGCATGAATGCCGGGGAGCTGTTTTTT | CAIGGGMNAGELFF
- | - | TRBJ2-1 | TRBV4-1 | TGCGCCAGCAGCCAAGATACGGACAGTTCGGACTCGGGTGAGCAGTTCTTC | CASSQDTDSSDSGEQFF
- | - | TRBJ1-3 | TRBV7-8 | TGTGCCACGTCCCGACTTTCTGGAAACACCATATATTTT | CATSRLSGNTIYF
- | - | TRBJ2-7 | TRBV5-4 | TGTGCCAGCAGCTTGGGAACAGGACCTACCTCCTACGAGCAGTACTTC | CASSLGTGPTSYEQYF
- | - | TRBJ1-4 | TRBV30 | TGTGCCTGGGGGGCGACAGCAATTAATGAAAAACTGTTTTTT | CAWGATAINEKLFF
- | - | TRBJ2-3 | TRBV27 | TGTGCCAGCAGACTACGGGACTCAAGCCCAGATACGCAGTATTTT | CASRLRDSSPDTQYF
- | - | TRBJ1-2 | TRBV30 | TGTGCCTGGAGTGTACGGGCTGGGGGAGGGAGGTACACCTTC | CAWSVRAGGGRYTF
- | - | TRBJ1-1 | TRBV18 | TGTGCCAGCTCAAACAGATACAACACTGAAGCTTTCTTT | CASSNRYNTEAFF
- | - | TRBJ2-1 | TRBV7-7 | TGTGCCAGCAGCTTAGTCAGACAGTTCGACAATGAGCAGTTCTTC | CASSLVRQFDNEQFF
TRBD1 | - | TRBJ2-1 | TRBV10-3 | TGTGCCATCAAAGGGGGCCCGGGACAGGGGGCCTACAATGAGCAGTTCTTC | CAIKGGPGQGAYNEQFF
- | - | TRBJ1-4 | TRBV25-1 | TGTGCCAGCAGTGATTCCTACGGTGGGGAAAAACTGTTTTTT | CASSDSYGGEKLFF
- | - | TRBJ2-7 | TRBV11-2 | TGTGCCAGCAGCTTAGTCAGACCCTACGAGCAGTACTTC | CASSLVRPYEQYF
- | - | TRBJ2-5 | TRBV2 | TGTGCCAGCATCAAGCAGGGACCAAAGGCCTTCCAAGAGACCCAGTACTTC | CASIKQGPKAFQETQYF
- | - | TRBJ2-7 | TRBV5-1 | TGCGCCAGCAGCTTGGCCAAAAGTCAGCCCTACGAGCAGTACTTC | CASSLAKSQPYEQYF
- | - | TRBJ2-2 | TRBV6-5 | TGTGCCAGCAGTTACTCGGCCGGAACGAACACCGGGGAGCTGTTTTTT | CASSYSAGTNTGELFF
TRBD1 | - | TRBJ1-2 | TRBV5-4 | TGTGCCGGCGGAGAAGGGGGCCGCCCTTTCTATGGCTACACCTTC | CAGGEGGRPFYGYTF
- | once | TRBJ2-3 | TRBV5-1 | TGCGCCAGCTCCCGTTTCACAGGGACTAGCACAGATACGCAGTATTTT | CASSRFTGTSTDTQYF
- | - | TRBJ2-5 | TRBV7-2 | TGTGCCAGCAGCTTAGAGAGGGGAGAGACCCAGTACTTC | CASSLERGETQYF
- | few | TRBJ1-2 | TRBV19 | TGTGCCAGTACCCGACTGACTTACTATGGCTACACCTTC | CASTRLTYYGYTF
- | - | TRBJ2-5 | TRBV18 | TGTGCCAGCTCACCAGGGGCAGGGGAGACCCAGTACTTC | CASSPGAGETQYF
- | - | TRBJ1-2 | TRBV14 | TGTGCCAGCAGCCAAGATCAGTTGGACCACTATGGCTACACCTTC | CASSQDQLDHYGYTF
- | - | TRBJ1-3 | TRBV30 | TGTGCCTGGAGTAGGGGCCCTGGAAACACCATATATTTT | CAWSRGPGNTIYF
- | - | TRBJ1-2 | TRBV30 | TGTGCCTGGAGTGTACTCACAGGGTACGGCTACACCTTC | CAWSVLTGYGYTF
- | - | TRBJ2-6 | TRBV18 | TGTGCCAGCTCACCAACTGGGGCCAACGTCCTGACTTTC | CASSPTGANVLTF
- | - | TRBJ2-1 | TRBV5-1 | TGCGCCAGCAGCTTTCGGGCAGTGCATGAGCAGTTCTTC | CASSFRAVHEQFF
TRBD2 | - | TRBJ2-3 | TRBV2 | TGTGCCAGCACCACGAGCCGGGGGGGCACAGATACGCAGTATTTT | CASTTSRGGTDTQYF
TRBD2 | - | TRBJ2-3 | TRBV27 | TGTGCCAGCAGTTCCTTAGCGGGAGCAGATACGCAGTATTTT | CASSSLAGADTQYF